These 8 T cell receptor beta chains originate from one sample sequenced in a study of blood T cell repertoires in COVID-19. Method: immunoSEQ multiplex PCR; TCRdb's copy keeps in-frame clones and lacks some. This table holds tens of thousands of clones, 87% found once. Material for sequencing was peripheral blood. Receptors were obtained from a man aged 60 to 75 with acute or convalescent COVID-19.

The genes are TRBV24-1 and TRBJ1-1; TRBD1 matches 12 bases. Germline trimming cut 1 base from V and 1 base from J; bases unmatched to any gene: 18. From germline, CDR1 is KGHDR and CDR2 SFDVKD. The CDR3 has 22 amino acids. DNA for the CDR3: TGTGCCACCAGTGATTTCCCGGGACAGGGGGCGCGGGAAGCGACATGGAACACTGAAGCTTTCTTT. Protein sequence: CATSDFPGQGAREATWNTEAFF.

V usage is TRBV5-6 and J usage is TRBJ1-6; perhaps TRBD1 as D (6 bases). Per the germline V gene, CDR1 is SGHDT and CDR2 is YYEEEE. The CDR3 covers 19 residues. V lost 0 bases to trimming and J lost 0 bases, with 16 bases between them. For the CDR3, the DNA is TGTGCCAGCAGCTTGGATCGGACAGTGATTAGCTCCTATAATTCACCCCTCCACTTT. Its translation is CASSLDRTVISSYNSPLHF.

The chain links TRBV9 to TRBJ2-7; 8 bases match TRBD1. In germline, CDR1 is SGDLS, CDR2 YYNGEE. Germline trimming cut 3 bases from V and 5 bases from J; bases unmatched to any gene: 7. The CDR3 contains 14 residues. The CDR3 spells CASSGDRFFNEQYF. The CDR3 DNA sequence: TGTGCCAGCAGCGGGGACAGGTTTTTTAACGAGCAGTACTTC.

The chain links TRBV7-6 to TRBJ2-3; unclear D gene. Germline V gene lookup returns CDR1 SGHVS and CDR2 FNYEAQ. Between the trimmed V and J ends, which lost 3 bases and 5 bases, there was a span of 12 bases. This CDR3 region has 14 residues. The CDR3 reads CASSFSGYGDTQYF. The CDR3 DNA reads TGTGCCAGCAGCTTCTCAGGATACGGAGATACGCAGTATTTT.

This CDR3 is CASSYSHSRDCYNSPLHF. For the CDR3, the DNA is TGTGCCAGCAGCTATTCTCACTCCAGGGATTGTTATAATTCACCCCTCCACTTT. The gene calls are TRBV3-1 (or the pseudogene TRBV3-2) and TRBJ1-6; perhaps TRBD1 as D (5 bases). This CDR3 has 18 amino acids. The germline CDR1 and CDR2 sequences are LGHDT and YNNKEL (reference sequence). The ends were cut back, 5 bases at V and 4 bases at J, with 21 bases in the middle.

This clone was detected only once. This rearrangement joins TRBV9 to TRBJ1-3; possibly TRBD1 for D (5 bases). Germline-derived CDR1 and CDR2 are SGDLS and YYNGEE. V dropped 4 bases and J dropped 0 bases, with 11 bases sitting between them. The CDR3 has 15 residues. CDR3 nucleotide sequence: TGTGCCAGCAGCCCACGACAGAGCTCTGGAAACACCATATATTTT. It translates to CASSPRQSSGNTIYF.

V and J are TRBV6-1 and TRBJ1-1; no definite D call. CDR3 length equals 15 residues. CDR1 and CDR2 (germline): MNHNS, SASEGT. Trimming removed 2 bases at V and 7 bases at J, with 17 bases between. The CDR3 spells CASSEPSTGNGEAFF. The DNA of the CDR3 is TGTGCCAGCAGTGAACCTTCGACGGGGAACGGTGAAGCTTTCTTT.

This clone appeared a single time. The gene calls are TRBV3-1 (or the pseudogene TRBV3-2) and TRBJ1-5, with 9 bases matching TRBD1. The germline V gene encodes CDR1 LGHDT and CDR2 YNNKEL (reference sequence). The CDR3 is 14 residues long. Germline trimming cut 5 bases from V and 6 bases from J; bases unmatched to any gene: 5. In DNA form, the CDR3 reads TGTGCCAGCAGCTTAACAGGGGGCAGTCAGCCCCAGCATTTT. Amino acid sequence: CASSLTGGSQPQHF.